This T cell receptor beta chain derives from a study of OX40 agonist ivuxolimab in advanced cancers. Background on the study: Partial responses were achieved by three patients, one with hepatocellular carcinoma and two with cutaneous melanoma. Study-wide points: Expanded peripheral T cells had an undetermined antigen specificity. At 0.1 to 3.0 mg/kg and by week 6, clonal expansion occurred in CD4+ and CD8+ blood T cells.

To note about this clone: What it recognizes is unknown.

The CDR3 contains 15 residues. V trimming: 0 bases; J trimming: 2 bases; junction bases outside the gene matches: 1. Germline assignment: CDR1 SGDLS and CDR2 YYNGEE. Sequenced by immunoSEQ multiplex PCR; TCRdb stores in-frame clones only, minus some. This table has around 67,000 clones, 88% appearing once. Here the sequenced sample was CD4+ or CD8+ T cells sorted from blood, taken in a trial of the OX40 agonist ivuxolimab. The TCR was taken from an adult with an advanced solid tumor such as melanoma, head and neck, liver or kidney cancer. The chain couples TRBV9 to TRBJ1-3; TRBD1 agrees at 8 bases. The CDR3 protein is CASSVATGAGNTIYF. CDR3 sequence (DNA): TGTGCCAGCAGCGTAGCGACAGGGGCTGGAAACACCATATATTTT.